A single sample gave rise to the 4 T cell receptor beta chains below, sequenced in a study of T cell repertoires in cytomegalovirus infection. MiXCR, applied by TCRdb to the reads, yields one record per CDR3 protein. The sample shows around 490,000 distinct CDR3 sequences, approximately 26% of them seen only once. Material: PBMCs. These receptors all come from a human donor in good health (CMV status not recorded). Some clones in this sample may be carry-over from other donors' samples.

Here the CDR3 DNA reads TGTGCCAGCGCTTCACAGCTTAATTGGTTTAACTATGGCTACACCTTC. Its protein product is CASASQLNWFNYGYTF. The V gene is TRBV11-2, the J gene TRBJ1-2; no firm D call. Germline V gene data show CDR1 as SGHAT and CDR2 as FQNNGV. Trimming cost V 8 bases and J 1 base, with 20 bases left between them. This CDR3 is built from 16 residues.

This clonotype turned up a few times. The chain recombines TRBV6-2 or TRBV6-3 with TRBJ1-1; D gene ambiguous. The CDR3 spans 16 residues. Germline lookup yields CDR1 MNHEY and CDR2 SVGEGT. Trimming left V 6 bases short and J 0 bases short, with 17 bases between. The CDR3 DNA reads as TGTGCCAGCAGCGATCCTCCATTTCGCATGAACACTGAAGCTTTCTTT. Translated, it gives CASSDPPFRMNTEAFF.

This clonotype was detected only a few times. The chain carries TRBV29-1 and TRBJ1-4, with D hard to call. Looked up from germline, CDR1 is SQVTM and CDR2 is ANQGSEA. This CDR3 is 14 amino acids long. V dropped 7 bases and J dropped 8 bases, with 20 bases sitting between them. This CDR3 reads CSAEGPGGSEKLFF. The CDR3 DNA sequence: TGCAGCGCCGAAGGCCCCGGAGGCTCCGAAAAACTGTTTTTT.

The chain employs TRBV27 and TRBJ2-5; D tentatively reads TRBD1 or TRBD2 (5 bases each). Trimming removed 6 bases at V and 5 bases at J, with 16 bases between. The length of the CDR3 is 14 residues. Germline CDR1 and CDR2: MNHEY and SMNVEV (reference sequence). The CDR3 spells CASSVLGVRETQYF. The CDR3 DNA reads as TGTGCCAGCAGCGTTCTGGGGGTGAGGGAGACCCAGTACTTC.